This T cell receptor beta chain is from a study of T cells after yellow fever vaccination. With respect to this clonotype: Its antigen is undetermined. Germline and junction disagree at one end, which may indicate a read error.

Template-switching 5'RACE yielded the TCR cDNA; a universal primer site and UMIs were added in the process. TCRdb reprocessed the 5' RACE reads with MiXCR, giving one entry per CDR3 protein. The data show a few hundred thousand distinct CDR3 sequences, 6.9% seen once. Study conclusions and caveats: Most clones from primary vaccination resurfaced after the booster (about 95% CD4, over 85% CD8).

Germline CDR1 reads DFQATT; CDR2 reads SNEGSKA (reference sequence). The CDR3 length is 12 residues. The V call is TRBV20-1, the J call TRBJ2-5, with TRBD1 identical over 9 bases. This TCR derives from a man in his thirties or forties who received the YFV17D yellow fever vaccine. This specimen was CD4+ T cells sorted from PBMCs, taken 15 days after the yellow fever booster vaccination. The CDR3, as DNA: TGCAGTTCTAGGGACAGGGAAGAGACCCAGTACTTC. As protein: CSSRDREETQYF.